This T cell receptor beta chain was captured in a study of CD8 T cells in Susac syndrome. CDR3 size: 12 residues. The ends lost 8 bases at V and 5 bases at J; junction bases unmatched: 6. The germline V gene has CDR1 MNHEY and CDR2 SMNVEV (reference sequence). A few counts support this clonotype. Reverse transcription of about 0.45 to 1 ug RNA used random hexamers. Multiplex PCR with immunoSEQ amplified the TCR beta CDR3 across 54 Vbeta and 13 Jbeta. From the immunoSEQ multiplex PCR reads, TCRdb called clonotypes with MiXCR, one entry per CDR3 protein. Of fewer than 150,000 distinct CDR3 sequences in the sample, more than 75% were seen once.

Sequencing used CD8+ T cells from PBMCs. The chain joins TRBV27 to TRBJ2-7; TRBD1 aligns across 7 bases. This receptor was taken from a human donor with multiple sclerosis. The CDR3 reads CASATGSNEQYF. CDR3 DNA: TGTGCCAGCGCGACAGGGAGCAACGAGCAGTACTTC.